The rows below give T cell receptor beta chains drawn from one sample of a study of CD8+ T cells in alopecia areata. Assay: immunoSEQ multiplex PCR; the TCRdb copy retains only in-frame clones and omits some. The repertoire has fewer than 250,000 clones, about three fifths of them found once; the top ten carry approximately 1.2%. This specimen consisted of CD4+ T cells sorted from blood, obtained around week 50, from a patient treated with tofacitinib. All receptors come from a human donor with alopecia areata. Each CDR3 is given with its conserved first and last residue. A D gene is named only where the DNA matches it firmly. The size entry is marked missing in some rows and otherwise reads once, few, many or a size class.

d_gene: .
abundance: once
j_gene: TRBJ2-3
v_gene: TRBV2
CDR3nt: TGTGCCAGGAGGGTGTCAGATACGCAGTATTTT
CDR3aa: CARRVSDTQYF

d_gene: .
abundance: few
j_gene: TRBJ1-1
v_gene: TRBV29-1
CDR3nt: TGCAGCGTCCACATGAACACTGAAGCTTTCTTT
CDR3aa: CSVHMNTEAFF

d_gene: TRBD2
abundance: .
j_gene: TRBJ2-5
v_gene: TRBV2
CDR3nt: TGTGCCAGCAGGGCACTAGCGGCCCAAGAGACCCAGTACTTC
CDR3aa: CASRALAAQETQYF

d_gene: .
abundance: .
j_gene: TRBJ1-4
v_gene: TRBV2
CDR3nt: TGTGCCAGTACCGGACACGTGGGAGAAAAACTGTTTTTT
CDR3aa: CASTGHVGEKLFF

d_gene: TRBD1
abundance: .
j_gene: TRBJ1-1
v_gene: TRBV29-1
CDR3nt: TGCAGCGTTGTCCAGGGGGCGTCCACTGAAGCTTTCTTT
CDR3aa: CSVVQGASTEAFF

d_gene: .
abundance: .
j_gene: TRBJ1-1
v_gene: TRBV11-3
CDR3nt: TGTGCCAGCAGCTTAAAAGGGGATTCTTGGACCACTGAAGCTTTCTTT
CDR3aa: CASSLKGDSWTTEAFF

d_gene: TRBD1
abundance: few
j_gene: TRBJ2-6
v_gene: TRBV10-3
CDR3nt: TGTGCCATCAGTGAGTTTATCGCCGGGACAGGGGTCCCCCACTCTGGGGCCAACGTCCTGACTTTC
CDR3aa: CAISEFIAGTGVPHSGANVLTF

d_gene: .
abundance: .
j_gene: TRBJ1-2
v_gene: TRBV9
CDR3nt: TGTGCCAGCAGCGTAGCTACGGCAGGGGAAGGGGGCTACACCTTC
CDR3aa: CASSVATAGEGGYTF

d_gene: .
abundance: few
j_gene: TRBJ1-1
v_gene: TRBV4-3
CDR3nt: TGCGCCAGCAGCCAAGTCACTGAAGCTTTCTTT
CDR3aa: CASSQVTEAFF

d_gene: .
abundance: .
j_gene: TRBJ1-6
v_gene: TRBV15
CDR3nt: TGTGCCACCAGCAGAGCCCAAGGTTATAATTCACCCCTCCACTTT
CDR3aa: CATSRAQGYNSPLHF

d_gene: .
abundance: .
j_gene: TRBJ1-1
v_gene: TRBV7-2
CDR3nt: TGTGCCAGCAGCTTACAGGGTAGGAACACTGAAGCTTTCTTT
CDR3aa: CASSLQGRNTEAFF

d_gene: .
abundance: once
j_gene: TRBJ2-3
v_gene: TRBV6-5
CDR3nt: TGTGCCAGCAATGGCCAGGGGAGCACAGATACGCAGTATTTT
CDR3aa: CASNGQGSTDTQYF

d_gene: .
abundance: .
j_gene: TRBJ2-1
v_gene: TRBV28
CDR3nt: TGTGCCAGCAGTTTAAACAGGATGGGCAATGAGCAGTTCTTC
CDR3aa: CASSLNRMGNEQFF

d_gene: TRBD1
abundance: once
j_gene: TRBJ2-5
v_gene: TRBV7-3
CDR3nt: TGTGCCAGCAGCCCAAACAGGGGCCAAGAGACCCAGTACTTC
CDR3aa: CASSPNRGQETQYF

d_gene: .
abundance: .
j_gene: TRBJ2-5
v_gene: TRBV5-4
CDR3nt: TGTGCCAGCAGCCCTGGAGGGGCAGGGAGTGAGACCCAGTACTTC
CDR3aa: CASSPGGAGSETQYF

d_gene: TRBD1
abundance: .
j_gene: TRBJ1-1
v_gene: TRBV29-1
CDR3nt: TGCAGCGTAGACAGGGTGAACACTGAAGCTTTCTTT
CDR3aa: CSVDRVNTEAFF

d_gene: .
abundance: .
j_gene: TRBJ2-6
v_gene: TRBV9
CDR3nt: TGTGCCAGCAGCGTACAAGACAGCTCTGGGGCCAACGTCCTGACTTTC
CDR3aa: CASSVQDSSGANVLTF

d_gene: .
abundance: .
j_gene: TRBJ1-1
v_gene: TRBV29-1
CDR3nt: TGCAGCGTTGGGCCTGGGGGCGCGAACACTGAAGCTTTCTTT
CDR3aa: CSVGPGGANTEAFF

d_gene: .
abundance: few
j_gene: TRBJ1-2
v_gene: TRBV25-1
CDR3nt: TGTGCCAGCAGTGAACCAGGTCCGGGCTATGGCTACACCTTC
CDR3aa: CASSEPGPGYGYTF

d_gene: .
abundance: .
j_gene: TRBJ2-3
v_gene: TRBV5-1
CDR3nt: TGCGCCAGCAGCTTGGTGGCGGGGGCAACCAACACAGATACGCAGTATTTT
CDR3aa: CASSLVAGATNTDTQYF

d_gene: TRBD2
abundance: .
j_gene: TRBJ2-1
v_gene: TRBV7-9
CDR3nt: TGTGCCAGCAGCGTAACTAGCGCGTCCTACAATGAGCAGTTCTTC
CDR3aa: CASSVTSASYNEQFF

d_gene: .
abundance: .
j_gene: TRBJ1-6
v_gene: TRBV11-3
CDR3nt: TGTGCCAGCAGCTTACGTCAGGGGAATTCACCCCTCCACTTT
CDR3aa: CASSLRQGNSPLHF

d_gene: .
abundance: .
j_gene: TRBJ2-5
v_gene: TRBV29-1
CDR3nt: TGCAGCGTTCTTTTTACCCTTGAGACCCAGTACTTC
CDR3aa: CSVLFTLETQYF

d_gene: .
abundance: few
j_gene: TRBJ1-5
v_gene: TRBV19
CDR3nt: TGTGCCAGTAGTCAACAGGCGGGGGGCAATCAGCCCCAGCATTTT
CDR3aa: CASSQQAGGNQPQHF

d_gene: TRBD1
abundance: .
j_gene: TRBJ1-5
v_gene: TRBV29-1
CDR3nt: TGCGCGACCGGGACAGGGATTGATCAGCCCCAGCATTTT
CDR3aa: CATGTGIDQPQHF

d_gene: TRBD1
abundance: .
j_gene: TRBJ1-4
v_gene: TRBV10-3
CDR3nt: TGTGCCATCAGTGAGTCTGATCAGGGGGTAACCCGGAAAAAACTGTTTTTT
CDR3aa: CAISESDQGVTRKKLFF

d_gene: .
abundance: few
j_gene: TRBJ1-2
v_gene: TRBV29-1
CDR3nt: TGCAGCGTAGAGACAGGAAACTATGGCTACACCTTC
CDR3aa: CSVETGNYGYTF

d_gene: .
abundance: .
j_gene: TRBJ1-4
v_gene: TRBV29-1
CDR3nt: TGCAGCGTCTCGGACGGGGCAAAACTGTTTTTT
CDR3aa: CSVSDGAKLFF

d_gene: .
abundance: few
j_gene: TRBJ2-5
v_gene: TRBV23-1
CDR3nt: TGCGCCAGCAGGCCGGGACACCTTCAAGAGACCCAGTACTTC
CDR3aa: CASRPGHLQETQYF

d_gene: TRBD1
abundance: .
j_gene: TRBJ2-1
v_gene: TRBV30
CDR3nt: TGTGCCTGGATGTCCGGGACAGGAACCAATGAGCAGTTCTTC
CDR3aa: CAWMSGTGTNEQFF

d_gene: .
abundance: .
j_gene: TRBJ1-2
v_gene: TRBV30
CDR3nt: TGTGCCTGGAGGGACCTCCATAACTATGGCTACACCTTC
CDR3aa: CAWRDLHNYGYTF

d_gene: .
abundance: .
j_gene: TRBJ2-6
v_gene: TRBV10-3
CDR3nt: TGTGCCATCAGCGTAGCTTCTGGGGCCAACGTCCTGACTTTC
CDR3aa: CAISVASGANVLTF

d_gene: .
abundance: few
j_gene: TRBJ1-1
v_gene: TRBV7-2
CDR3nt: TGTGCCAGCAGCGCCCCGGGTCGGGTTAACACTGAAGCTTTCTTT
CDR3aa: CASSAPGRVNTEAFF

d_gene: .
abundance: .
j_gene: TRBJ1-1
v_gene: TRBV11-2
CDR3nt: TGTGCCAGCAGCTTAGATCTGGTAAACACTGAAGCTTTCTTT
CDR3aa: CASSLDLVNTEAFF

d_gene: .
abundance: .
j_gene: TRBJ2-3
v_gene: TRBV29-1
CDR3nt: TGCAGCGTTGTCGGCAGTACAGATACGCAGTATTTT
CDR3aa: CSVVGSTDTQYF

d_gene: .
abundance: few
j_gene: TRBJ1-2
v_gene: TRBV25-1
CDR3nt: TGTGCCAGTTGGGACGCCGCCGGTGGGTATGGCTACACCTTC
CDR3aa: CASWDAAGGYGYTF

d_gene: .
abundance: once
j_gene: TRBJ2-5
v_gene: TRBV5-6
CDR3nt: TGTGCCAGCAGCTTGCTGGGGAGGGGGCAAGAGACCCAGTACTTC
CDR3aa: CASSLLGRGQETQYF

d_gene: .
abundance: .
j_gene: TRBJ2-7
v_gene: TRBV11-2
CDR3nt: TGTGCCAGCAGCTTAAGAGGGGCGAGAGAGCAGTACTTC
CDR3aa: CASSLRGAREQYF

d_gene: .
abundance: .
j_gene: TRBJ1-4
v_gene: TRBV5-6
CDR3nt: TGTGCCAGCAGCTCCACCGGGGGGGCGAATGAAAAACTGTTTTTT
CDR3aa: CASSSTGGANEKLFF

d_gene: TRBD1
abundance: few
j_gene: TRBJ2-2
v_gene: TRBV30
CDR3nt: TGTGCCTGGAGTGCCCTTACAGGGGTGGGGAAGCTGTTTTTT
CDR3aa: CAWSALTGVGKLFF

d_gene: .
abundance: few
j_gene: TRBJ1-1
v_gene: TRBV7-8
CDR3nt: TGTGCCAGCAGCTTCGGCGTCTTGAACACTGAAGCTTTCTTT
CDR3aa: CASSFGVLNTEAFF

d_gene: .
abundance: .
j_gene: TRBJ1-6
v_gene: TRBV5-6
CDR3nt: TGTGCCAGCAGCCTGCTTGTGGGGAAGAATAATTCACCCCTCCACTTT
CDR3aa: CASSLLVGKNNSPLHF

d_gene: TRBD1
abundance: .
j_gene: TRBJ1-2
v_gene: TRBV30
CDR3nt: TGTGCCTGGAGTGTATCCGGACAGGGCTATGGCTACACCTTC
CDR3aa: CAWSVSGQGYGYTF

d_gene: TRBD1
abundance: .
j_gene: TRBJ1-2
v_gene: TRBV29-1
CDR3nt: TGCAGCGTTGGGGACAGTCAGAAGAACTATGGCTACACCTTC
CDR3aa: CSVGDSQKNYGYTF